The rows below give T cell receptor beta chains drawn from one sample of a study of CD8 T cells in ankylosing spondylitis. MiXCR, run by TCRdb on the 5' RACE reads, gives a single entry per CDR3 protein. The sample lists some 400,000 distinct CDR3 sequences, 20% to 25% seen once, with roughly a sixth in the top ten. The sequenced sample consisted of blood, either unsorted or a sorted T cell fraction (not recorded which). Receptors originate from a male donor with ankylosing spondylitis. Each CDR3 is given with its conserved first and last residue. Fields, in order: V gene, J gene, clone size, D gene, CDR3 protein, CDR3 DNA. The D gene is left open where the match is weak. A clone size is listed for some rows: how often the clone was seen (once, few, many), or a class if it is expanded.

TRBV18	TRBJ2-1	.	TRBD2	CASSPARRKAGGFYEQFF	TGTGCCAGCTCACCAGCTCGTCGGAAAGCGGGAGGGTTCTATGAGCAGTTCTTC
TRBV15	TRBJ2-3	.	.	CATSRGSVPDTQYF	TGTGCCACCAGCAGAGGATCCGTTCCAGATACGCAGTATTTT
TRBV10-3	TRBJ1-1	few	.	CAISESSGLNTEAFF	TGTGCCATCAGTGAGTCATCGGGGCTGAACACTGAAGCTTTCTTT
TRBV6-5	TRBJ2-7	.	TRBD2	CASSYSSGTSYEQYF	TGTGCCAGCAGTTATTCCAGCGGGACCTCCTACGAGCAGTACTTC
TRBV20-1	TRBJ2-7	.	TRBD2	CSARAPGLATYEQYF	TGCAGTGCTAGAGCGCCGGGACTAGCCACCTACGAGCAGTACTTC
TRBV15	TRBJ1-5	many	.	CATSRVGSWYRASNQPQHF	TGTGCCACCAGCAGAGTAGGATCGTGGTACAGGGCGAGCAATCAGCCCCAGCATTTT
TRBV21-1	TRBJ2-7	.	.	CASTCRRPSTYEQYF	TGTGCCAGCACCTGTAGGAGGCCCAGTACCTACGAGCAGTACTTC
TRBV20-1	TRBJ1-1	few	TRBD1	CSASDRAKIRGTEAFF	TGCAGTGCTTCGGACAGGGCGAAAATCCGGGGCACTGAAGCTTTCTTT
TRBV24-1	TRBJ1-5	.	.	CATSEGYSNQPQHF	TGTGCCACCAGTGAGGGATATAGCAATCAGCCCCAGCATTTT
TRBV29-1	TRBJ2-7	.	.	CSVSAPAYEQYF	TGCAGCGTTTCGGCTCCCGCCTACGAGCAGTACTTC
TRBV2	TRBJ2-2	.	.	CASSGPSGSNTGELFF	TGTGCCAGCAGTGGGCCCAGCGGGTCAAACACCGGGGAGCTGTTTTTT
TRBV20-1	TRBJ1-1	.	.	CSASLRENTEAFF	TGCAGTGCTAGCCTCAGAGAGAACACTGAAGCTTTCTTT
TRBV5-1	TRBJ2-7	many	.	CASSLGGSGSATLYEQYF	TGCGCCAGCAGCTTGGGTGGCAGCGGGTCCGCCACTCTCTACGAGCAGTACTTC
TRBV5-1	TRBJ1-1	.	.	CASSLEGGPASTEAFF	TGCGCCAGCAGCTTAGAGGGGGGGCCAGCGAGCACTGAAGCTTTCTTT
TRBV3-1	TRBJ2-3	few	.	CASSQDSRGNTQYF	TGTGCCAGCAGCCAAGATAGTCGGGGGAATACGCAGTATTTT
TRBV5-1	TRBJ2-7	few	TRBD1	CASSFPTRTGYEQYF	TGCGCCAGCAGCTTTCCGACCCGGACAGGATACGAGCAGTACTTC
TRBV9	TRBJ2-7	few	.	CASGVGYEQYF	TGTGCCAGCGGAGTAGGATACGAGCAGTACTTC
TRBV20-1	TRBJ2-1	few	.	CSARGGSFLHNEQFF	TGCAGTGCTAGAGGAGGGAGTTTTCTCCACAATGAGCAGTTCTTC
TRBV7-9	TRBJ1-1	.	TRBD1	CASRPRGPMNTEAFF	TGTGCCAGCAGGCCAAGGGGGCCCATGAACACTGAAGCTTTCTTT
TRBV18	TRBJ2-1	.	TRBD2	CASSLAGGPIDEQFF	TGTGCCAGCTCATTAGCGGGAGGGCCGATCGATGAGCAGTTCTTC
TRBV10-3	TRBJ2-7	few	TRBD1	CAIKEGQGADYEQYF	TGTGCCATCAAGGAGGGCCAGGGGGCGGACTACGAGCAGTACTTC
TRBV9	TRBJ2-5	.	.	CASSVAGTQETQYF	TGTGCCAGCAGCGTAGCAGGGACCCAAGAGACCCAGTACTTC
TRBV20-1	TRBJ2-3	.	TRBD2	CSARAYLAVTDTQYF	TGCAGTGCTAGAGCGTATCTAGCGGTCACAGATACGCAGTATTTT
TRBV6-1	TRBJ2-1	few	.	CATGLVAHNEQFF	TGTGCCACTGGATTGGTAGCACACAATGAGCAGTTCTTC
TRBV6-1	TRBJ2-5	.	TRBD1	CASRATGAQETQYF	TGTGCCAGCAGGGCCACAGGGGCGCAAGAGACCCAGTACTTC
TRBV9	TRBJ2-2	.	TRBD1	CASSVAGTGTGELFF	TGTGCCAGCAGCGTAGCGGGGACAGGGACCGGGGAGCTGTTTTTT
TRBV11-1	TRBJ1-1	few	TRBD1	CASSIPGQGFSPNQGTEAFF	TGTGCCAGCAGCATACCGGGACAGGGTTTTTCACCCAACCAAGGGACTGAAGCTTTCTTT
TRBV20-1	TRBJ2-4	.	TRBD1	CSARPGQQAKNIQYF	TGCAGTGCTAGACCGGGACAGCAAGCCAAAAACATTCAGTACTTC
TRBV7-2	TRBJ1-3	.	TRBD1	CASSLGQGRRGNTIYF	TGTGCCAGCAGCTTAGGACAGGGGAGAAGAGGAAACACCATATATTTT
TRBV12-3/TRBV12-4	TRBJ2-3	many	.	CASSFGSSGTQYF	TGTGCCAGCAGTTTCGGATCCAGCGGGACGCAGTATTTT
TRBV4-1	TRBJ2-2	.	.	CASSRSGGGTGTGELFF	TGCGCCAGCAGCCGTTCGGGAGGCGGGACAGGTACCGGGGAGCTGTTTTTT
TRBV5-1	TRBJ2-2	.	TRBD1	CASSGGDRLNTGELFF	TGCGCCAGCAGCGGAGGGGACAGGCTGAACACCGGGGAGCTGTTTTTT
TRBV5-1	TRBJ1-6	.	.	CASSFRGRDSPLHF	TGCGCCAGCAGCTTCCGGGGGAGGGATTCACCCCTCCACTTT
TRBV10-3	TRBJ2-2	.	TRBD1	CAIKKGQGTGELFF	TGTGCCATCAAGAAGGGACAGGGTACCGGGGAGCTGTTTTTT
TRBV12-3/TRBV12-4	TRBJ1-5	few	.	CASSQGEAQPQHF	TGTGCCAGCAGTCAGGGTGAAGCTCAGCCCCAGCATTTT
TRBV18	TRBJ2-3	.	TRBD2	CASSPSGLVADTQYF	TGTGCCAGCTCACCTTCGGGACTAGTGGCAGATACGCAGTATTTT
TRBV12-3/TRBV12-4	TRBJ1-6	many	TRBD1	CATTTGGFSPLHF	TGTGCCACCACGACAGGGGGCTTTTCACCCCTCCACTTT
TRBV4-2	TRBJ2-5	.	TRBD2	CASSRRLADFETQYF	TGTGCCAGCAGCCGTCGACTAGCGGATTTCGAGACCCAGTACTTC
TRBV11-1	TRBJ2-7	once	.	CASSSLRDWRSYEQYF	TGTGCCAGCAGCTCACTGCGGGACTGGCGGTCCTACGAGCAGTACTTC
TRBV5-1	TRBJ2-5	few	TRBD1	CASSSQTGEQETQYF	TGCGCCAGCAGCTCCCAGACAGGGGAGCAAGAGACCCAGTACTTC